The 5 T cell receptor beta chains below all came from one sample that was sequenced in a study of blood T cell repertoires in COVID-19. Assay used: immunoSEQ multiplex PCR; TCRdb lists only in-frame clones, some missing. The sample shows over 120,000 clones, about 83% of them seen only once. The specimen sequenced was peripheral blood. The receptors originated from a woman between 50 and 59 years old with active or convalescent COVID-19.

The chain uses TRBV18 and TRBJ1-1; D unresolved. CDR1 is KGHSH and CDR2 is LQKENI in the germline V gene. Trimming took 0 bases from V and 11 from J, leaving 10 bases between them. The CDR3 consists of 12 residues. The CDR3 is CASSPPGSTAFF. In nucleotides, the CDR3 is TGTGCCAGCTCACCACCGGGGAGTACGGCTTTCTTT.

The chain is built from TRBV7-9 and TRBJ2-1; 8 bases are a match to TRBD1. The germline V gene encodes CDR1 SEHNR and CDR2 FQNEAQ (reference sequence). V was pared by 4 bases and J by 4 bases, with 3 bases of the junction left unmatched. This CDR3 spans 14 amino acids. The CDR3 nucleotides read TGTGCCAGCAGCTCGGGACAGGAGTACAATGAGCAGTTCTTC. Translation gives CASSSGQEYNEQFF.

The chain joins TRBV27 to TRBJ1-1; a weak D match, TRBD1 (6 bases). V gave up 7 bases and J gave up 1 base, with 13 bases separating them. CDR3 length: 14 residues. Per germline, CDR1 MNHEY and CDR2 SMNVEV (reference sequence). The CDR3 protein is CASTPTGTNTEAFF. CDR3 sequence (DNA): TGTGCCAGCACCCCGACAGGAACGAACACTGAAGCTTTCTTT.

This clone was seen only once. The rearrangement uses TRBV11-2 and TRBJ2-2, with D possibly being TRBD2 (5 bases). V lost 2 bases, J lost 4 bases, and 8 bases lay in between. Per the germline V gene, CDR1 is SGHAT and CDR2 is FQNNGV. The CDR3 extends over 14 amino acids. CDR3 loop: CASSLSGSTGELFF. CDR3 sequence (DNA): TGTGCCAGCAGCTTATCGGGATCCACCGGGGAGCTGTTTTTT. Variable domain in full (rest from reference TRBV11-2 and TRBJ2-2): EAGVAQSPRYKIIEKRQSVAFWCNPISGHATLYWYQQILGQGPKLLIQFQNNGVVDDSQLPKDRFSAERLKGVDSTLKIQPAKLEDSAVYLCASSLSGSTGELFFGEGSRLTVL.

The chain carries TRBV7-3 and TRBJ2-7, with TRBD1 identical over 10 bases. The V gene end was trimmed by 5 bases and the J gene end by 10 bases; junction bases not matched to a gene: 8. Germline V gene sequence: CDR1 SGHTA, CDR2 FQGTGA. The CDR3 contains 13 residues. CDR3 nucleotide sequence: TGTGCCAGCAGCCCAGACAGGGGGCGTCCCCAGTACTTC. Amino acid sequence: CASSPDRGRPQYF.